A selection of T cell receptor beta chains follows, all from one sample in a study of T-cell memory formation after mild COVID-19. Via MiXCR, TCRdb re-called the 5' RACE reads, giving one row per CDR3 protein. Seen here are under 200,000 distinct CDR3 sequences, roughly a third observed once, and the top ten hold approximately 12%. The specimen was PBMCs or a T cell subset sorted from them (not recorded which). The receptors shown here come from an adult woman who had mild COVID-19 (a few samples of this study predate the infection). Cell type and time point are not known. CDR3s include the opening cysteine and the closing phenylalanine or tryptophan.

TRBV7-2,TRBJ1-2,CASSLEPGQLYGYTF
TRBV7-9,TRBJ2-7,CASSPSPILSYEQYF
TRBV7-9,TRBJ2-7,CASSLANGRRNEQYF
TRBV12-3/TRBV12-4,TRBJ1-1,CASSLMGGVEAFF
TRBV6-2/TRBV6-3,TRBJ2-7,CASSIGDGPYEQYF
TRBV5-1,TRBJ1-2,CASMGRSNYGYTF
TRBV6-2/TRBV6-3,TRBJ1-2,CASSSRTRGYTF
TRBV12-3/TRBV12-4,TRBJ2-7,CASSLAAGAGYEQYF
TRBV6-5,TRBJ2-5,CASSLLGRKETQYF
TRBV7-3,TRBJ2-1,CASSLPGGDEQFF
TRBV24-1,TRBJ2-1,CATSDDRVGVQFF
TRBV12-3/TRBV12-4,TRBJ2-1,CASTKSGASYNEQFF
TRBV5-6,TRBJ1-2,CASSLVLENGYTF
TRBV12-3/TRBV12-4,TRBJ1-1,CASSRQGRTEAFF
TRBV20-1,TRBJ2-3,CSASGLAGRTDTQYF
TRBV29-1,TRBJ1-1,CSVVETGDIIYGTEAFF
TRBV12-3/TRBV12-4,TRBJ2-7,CASSLGWSAYEQYF
TRBV20-1,TRBJ1-1,CRPTRGTEAFF
TRBV7-3,TRBJ2-5,CASSNLGGTQYF
TRBV28,TRBJ2-5,CASSRGGNQETQYF
TRBV4-1,TRBJ1-2,CASSRSGTGDYGYTF
TRBV27,TRBJ2-2,CASSSSGRDTGELFF
TRBV6-2/TRBV6-3,TRBJ2-7,CASSYGSEQYF
TRBV5-1,TRBJ2-7,CASSHLPAYEQYF
TRBV5-1,TRBJ1-2,CASSLDPGAGDGYTF
TRBV11-2,TRBJ2-3,CASSADWKNTDTQYF
TRBV7-8,TRBJ1-1,CASSLGWGGTEAFF
TRBV3-1,TRBJ1-6,CASSQEGRGSPLHF
TRBV6-5,TRBJ2-1,CASSYSISRNYNEQFF
TRBV29-1,TRBJ1-1,CSAPGLAGTEAFF
TRBV3-1,TRBJ1-6,CASSPTAGVSSPLHF
TRBV29-1,TRBJ2-7,CSVRDIPYEQYF
TRBV5-1,TRBJ1-3,CASSFSLSGNTIYF
TRBV27,TRBJ2-5,CASSPGRGSRTQYF
TRBV7-9,TRBJ2-3,CASSSTSGGGTDTQYF
TRBV25-1,TRBJ1-2,CASSQGAGGYTF
TRBV19,TRBJ1-2,CASSRDTEANYGYTF
TRBV12-3/TRBV12-4,TRBJ2-5,CASSHPLAGVETQYF
TRBV12-3/TRBV12-4,TRBJ2-1,CASSSMAGGSYNEQFF
TRBV2,TRBJ2-7,CASSESHLGEQYF
TRBV29-1,TRBJ1-1,CSVGQGNRNTEAFF
TRBV4-1,TRBJ1-5,CASSQAGLDQPQHF
TRBV12-3/TRBV12-4,TRBJ1-6,CASSSVHLTYNSPLHF
TRBV4-1,TRBJ2-1,CASSQAGGSYNEQFF
TRBV6-5,TRBJ1-5,CASSGPGQGYQPQHF
TRBV6-2/TRBV6-3,TRBJ2-4,CASSYSKLEGRIQYF
TRBV7-9,TRBJ2-3,CASSLMSGSEQYF
TRBV7-9,TRBJ2-3,CASSSPWLVGARETPDTQYF
TRBV4-1,TRBJ1-2,CASSQVMGGYGYTF
TRBV12-5,TRBJ2-1,CASGLVRGLENEQFF
TRBV5-1,TRBJ2-7,CASSLGGTGGYEQYF
TRBV4-1,TRBJ2-7,CASSQGSGLLSYEQYF
TRBV7-3,TRBJ2-3,CASSSQGRGTDTQYF
TRBV5-1,TRBJ2-3,CASSLAVPDTQYF